These T cell receptor beta chains were read from a single sample in a study of T cells in Graves' hyperthyroidism and ophthalmopathy. TCRdb ran MiXCR on the multiplex PCR reads and lists one entry per CDR3 protein. The sample has approximately 360,000 distinct CDR3 sequences; just under 25% are singletons. Specimen: blood. Receptors were obtained from a man aged 50-60 years with Graves' hyperthyroidism. CDR3s include the opening cysteine and the closing phenylalanine or tryptophan. D genes are given only for firm matches. Rows give clone size only sometimes, using once, few, many, or a class for an expanded clone.

many | NA | TRBJ2-1 | TRBV7-9 | CASSPTGVANEQFF | TGTGCCAGCAGCCCTACTGGGGTAGCCAATGAGCAGTTCTTC
many | NA | TRBJ2-5 | TRBV28 | CASSLRRWGQETQYF | TGTGCCAGCAGTTTAAGACGATGGGGCCAAGAGACCCAGTACTTC
few | NA | TRBJ2-3 | TRBV29-1 | CSVDNFGTDTQYF | TGCAGCGTTGACAATTTCGGCACAGATACGCAGTATTTT
few | TRBD2 | TRBJ2-5 | TRBV4-1 | CASSQGLAGVETQYF | TGCGCCAGCAGCCAGGGACTAGCGGGAGTTGAGACCCAGTACTTC
once | NA | TRBJ1-6 | TRBV2 | CASSESARLLRNSPLHF | TGTGCCAGCAGTGAATCTGCCAGGCTACTCCGGAATTCACCCCTCCACTTT
NA | TRBD1 | TRBJ1-1 | TRBV29-1 | CSVSGGRGRRNTEAFF | TGCAGCGTGTCCGGGGGCAGGGGGCGACGGAACACTGAAGCTTTCTTT
NA | TRBD2 | TRBJ2-1 | TRBV10-3 | CAISEDSGWQFF | TGTGCCATCAGTGAGGATAGCGGGTGGCAGTTCTTC
few | NA | TRBJ2-4 | TRBV30 | CAWSGLAKNIQYF | TGTGCCTGGAGCGGGCTAGCCAAAAACATTCAGTACTTC
once | TRBD1 | TRBJ2-7 | TRBV28 | CASSPPGTGSNEQYF | TGTGCCAGCAGTCCCCCCGGGACAGGGTCTAACGAGCAGTACTTC
NA | NA | TRBJ2-6 | TRBV4-3 | CASSQEEGTGANVLTF | TGCGCCAGCAGCCAAGAAGAAGGGACTGGGGCCAACGTCCTGACTTTC
NA | NA | TRBJ2-1 | TRBV2 | CASRRTLRVGYNEQFF | TGTGCCAGCAGGAGGACCTTAAGGGTAGGCTACAATGAGCAGTTCTTC
NA | TRBD2 | TRBJ2-7 | TRBV18 | CASSPTSVAYEQYF | TGTGCCAGCTCACCGACTAGCGTCGCCTACGAGCAGTACTTC
few | NA | TRBJ2-2 | TRBV7-9 | CASSQTVNTGELFF | TGTGCCAGCAGCCAGACAGTGAACACCGGGGAGCTGTTTTTT
once | TRBD2 | TRBJ2-7 | TRBV20-1 | CSARSIAGGDEQYF | TGCAGTGCTAGGTCAATAGCGGGAGGTGACGAGCAGTACTTC
NA | TRBD1 | TRBJ1-2 | TRBV5-1 | CASSKGQTNSYGYTF | TGCGCCAGCAGCAAGGGACAGACTAATTCCTATGGCTACACCTTC
many | NA | TRBJ2-3 | TRBV10-3 | CAISEGVTSTDTQYF | TGTGCCATCAGTGAGGGAGTGACTAGCACAGATACGCAGTATTTT
NA | NA | TRBJ2-1 | TRBV24-1 | CATSDTDSYNEQFF | TGTGCCACCAGTGATACGGACTCCTACAATGAGCAGTTCTTC
few | TRBD1 | TRBJ2-7 | TRBV6-1 | CASIPGGRESSEQYF | TGTGCCAGCATCCCAGGGGGCAGGGAATCCTCCGAGCAGTACTTC
NA | NA | TRBJ1-5 | TRBV18 | CASSQNRGQGVQPQHF | TGTGCCAGCTCCCAAAATCGAGGGCAGGGTGTCCAGCCCCAGCATTTT
NA | TRBD2 | TRBJ2-7 | TRBV2 | CASSEAGLAGLPSYEQYF | TGTGCCAGCAGTGAAGCGGGACTAGCGGGTCTCCCCTCCTACGAGCAGTACTTC
NA | NA | TRBJ1-4 | TRBV3-1 | CASSQESWNEKLFF | TGTGCCAGCAGCCAAGAGTCCTGGAATGAAAAACTGTTTTTT
few | TRBD2 | TRBJ2-2 | TRBV28 | CASSFPPRLAGNTGELFF | TGTGCCAGCAGTTTCCCGCCCCGACTAGCGGGGAACACCGGGGAGCTGTTTTTT
few | NA | TRBJ1-3 | TRBV9 | CASSVGGPRASGNTIYF | TGTGCCAGCAGCGTAGGTGGACCCCGGGCGAGTGGAAACACCATATATTTT
once | NA | TRBJ2-3 | TRBV7-9 | CASSSFRGPTDTQYF | TGTGCCAGCAGCTCTTTTCGGGGCCCCACAGATACGCAGTATTTT
NA | NA | TRBJ2-3 | TRBV6-1 | CASSELTRGFSTDTQYF | TGTGCCAGCAGTGAATTGACACGAGGTTTTAGCACAGATACGCAGTATTTT
NA | NA | TRBJ1-1 | TRBV27 | CASSLSTVMNTEAFF | TGTGCCAGCAGTCTGTCGACTGTCATGAACACTGAAGCTTTCTTT
NA | NA | TRBJ2-2 | TRBV24-1 | CATSDRRAGELFF | TGTGCCACCAGTGATCGAAGGGCCGGGGAGCTGTTTTTT
few | NA | TRBJ2-6 | TRBV27 | CASSSVSSGANVLTF | TGTGCCAGCAGTTCGGTGAGCTCTGGGGCCAACGTCCTGACTTTC
few | NA | TRBJ2-5 | TRBV6-2/TRBV6-3 | CASSYGASRETQYF | TGTGCCAGCAGTTACGGGGCTAGCCGTGAGACCCAGTACTTC
few | TRBD1 | TRBJ1-2 | TRBV2 | CASRDREYGYTF | TGTGCCAGCAGGGACAGGGAATATGGCTACACCTTC
few | NA | TRBJ2-4 | TRBV12-3/TRBV12-4 | CASSLWESEAIQYF | TGTGCCAGCAGTTTGTGGGAAAGTGAGGCCATTCAGTACTTC
NA | NA | TRBJ1-4 | TRBV28 | CASSSNGGYEKLFF | TGTGCCAGCAGTTCCAACGGGGGGTATGAAAAACTGTTTTTT
NA | NA | TRBJ1-1 | TRBV29-1 | CSVVRPMNTEAFF | TGCAGCGTTGTCAGGCCTATGAACACTGAAGCTTTCTTT
few | NA | TRBJ2-2 | TRBV6-1 | CASQQLATGELFF | TGTGCCAGTCAGCAGCTGGCAACCGGGGAGCTGTTTTTT